Listed here are 11 T cell receptor beta chains from one sample, sequenced in a study of cytomegalovirus exposure and HLA in healthy donors. The PCR used 60 Vbeta and 13 Jbeta primers. Some clones are missing from TCRdb's copy, which holds only in-frame ones; the method was immunoSEQ multiplex PCR. This table has some 100,000 clones, over 60% appearing once. The sequencing sample was made of PBMCs. These receptors all stem from a female donor in good health and CMV-seropositive.

V is TRBV18 and J is TRBJ2-7; 10 bases fit TRBD1. The CDR3 length is 15 residues. Germline values: CDR1 KGHSH, CDR2 LQKENI. Germline trimming cut 5 bases from V and 0 bases from J; bases unmatched to any gene: 4. The CDR3 sequence is CASSAGQGGSYEQYF. In DNA, the CDR3 is TGTGCCAGCTCAGCTGGACAGGGGGGCTCCTACGAGCAGTACTTC.

The chain uses TRBV6-5 and TRBJ2-7; the match to TRBD1 covers 8 bases. Germline loops: CDR1 MNHEY, CDR2 SVGAGI. The J segment lost 3 bases and the V segment lost 5 bases, leaving 9 bases of the junction unmatched. This CDR3 has 15 residues. CDR3 residues: CASSPEGTGVYEQYF. The CDR3 nucleotides read TGTGCCAGCAGTCCCGAGGGGACAGGCGTCTACGAGCAGTACTTC.

The chain recombines TRBV6-6 with TRBJ1-1; D is unresolved. Trimming shortened V by 2 bases and J by 1 base, and 14 bases separated the two germline ends. Germline CDR1 and CDR2: MNHNY and SVGAGI (reference sequence). The CDR3 runs 16 residues. As DNA, the CDR3 is TGTGCCAGCAGTTACAGCCTGGGCTTAGGGAACACTGAAGCTTTCTTT. Its protein is CASSYSLGLGNTEAFF.

This clone has only a few counts. J is TRBJ2-3 and V is TRBV10-2; D remains ambiguous. V lost 2 bases, J lost 4 bases, and 16 bases lay in between. Germline V gene sequence: CDR1 WSHSY, CDR2 SAAADI. The CDR3 is 16 amino acids. CDR3 loop: CASSEMGAPRADTQYF. The CDR3 nucleotides are TGCGCCAGCAGTGAGATGGGTGCCCCCCGGGCAGATACGCAGTATTTT.

This chain links TRBV15 with TRBJ1-4; 8 bases fit TRBD1. J was trimmed by 2 bases and V by 6 bases; bases with no gene match: 5. In germline, CDR1 is LNHNV, CDR2 YYDKDF (reference sequence). The CDR3 contains 15 residues. The CDR3 DNA follows: TGTGCCACCAGACGCCGGACAGGGACTAATGAAAAACTGTTTTTT. Amino acids: CATRRRTGTNEKLFF.

V gene TRBV18 combines with J gene TRBJ2-7, with D perhaps TRBD1 (6 bases). The V gene lost 3 bases and the J gene lost 1 base, with 13 bases spanning the gap. Germline CDR1 reads KGHSH; CDR2 reads LQKENI. The CDR3 length is 15 residues. The CDR3 bases are TGTGCCAGCTCACCTAGGCCGGACAGATCCTACGAGCAGTACTTC. Amino acid sequence: CASSPRPDRSYEQYF. The variable domain in full, with the rest retrieved from reference TRBV18 and TRBJ2-7, is NAGVMQNPRHLVRRRGQEARLRCSPMKGHSHVYWYRQLPEEGLKFMVYLQKENIIDESGMPKERFSAEFPKEGPSILRIQQVVRGDSAAYFCASSPRPDRSYEQYFGPGTRLTVT.

The V call is TRBV27, the J call TRBJ2-2; TRBD1 agrees at 7 bases. The CDR3 sequence is 15 residues long. Trimming removed 7 bases from V and 4 bases from J; junction bases left unmatched: 9. CDR1 is MNHEY, CDR2 SMNVEV, per germline (reference sequence). The CDR3 nucleotides are TGTGCCAGCAAGAGGGGAGCAGGGGGCACCGGGGAGCTGTTTTTT. Translated: CASKRGAGGTGELFF.

This chain links TRBV25-1 with TRBJ2-3; no reliable D call. Trimming stripped 2 bases from V and 0 bases from J, with 12 bases between. The CDR3 totals 16 residues. From germline, CDR1 is MGHDK and CDR2 SYGVNS. The CDR3 protein is CASSEPILSSTDTQYF. In nucleotides, the CDR3 is TGTGCCAGCAGTGAACCTATATTGTCTAGCACAGATACGCAGTATTTT.

The chain combines TRBV18 with TRBJ2-7; no definite D call. The germline V gene has CDR1 KGHSH and CDR2 LQKENI. Trimming took 1 base from V and 5 from J, leaving 12 bases between them. CDR3 size: 14 residues. The CDR3 nucleotides are TGTGCCAGCTCACCACTCCCGACACACGACGAGCAGTACTTC. Protein sequence: CASSPLPTHDEQYF. Together with reference TRBV18 and TRBJ2-7, the CDR3 gives the full variable domain: NAGVMQNPRHLVRRRGQEARLRCSPMKGHSHVYWYRQLPEEGLKFMVYLQKENIIDESGMPKERFSAEFPKEGPSILRIQQVVRGDSAAYFCASSPLPTHDEQYFGPGTRLTVT.

This clone was counted only a few times. The chain couples TRBV5-1 to TRBJ1-2, with 10 positions matching TRBD1. CDR3 length: 15 residues. Losses at the gene ends were 2 bases for V and 2 bases for J; bases not matched to a gene: 3. The germline V gene has CDR1 SGHRS and CDR2 YFSETQ. The CDR3 region is CASSFGQGGNYGYTF. CDR3 DNA: TGCGCCAGCAGCTTCGGACAGGGGGGGAACTATGGCTACACCTTC.

The V and J genes are TRBV5-6 and TRBJ2-7, with 7 bases fitting TRBD1. J lost 5 bases, V lost 3 bases, and 11 bases had no gene match. The CDR3 is 15 residues long. CDR1 SGHDT and CDR2 YYEEEE come from the germline V gene. The CDR3 is CASSSDQGVSHEQYF. Here the CDR3 DNA reads TGTGCCAGCAGCTCCGATCAGGGGGTTAGCCACGAGCAGTACTTC.